These T cell receptor beta chains were read from a single sample in a study of Ad26.COV2.S vaccination and SARS-CoV-2 variants. Sequencing used immunoSEQ multiplex PCR; TCRdb keeps in-frame clones, though not all of them. The table lists about 370,000 clones, about nine tenths of them singletons, with more than 3% in the top ten. The input for sequencing was peripheral blood, taken in a trial of Ad26.COV2.S vaccine versus placebo. The receptors come from a person aged 18 to 59 who received the Ad26.COV2.S COVID-19 vaccine or a placebo. The CDR3 runs from the conserved cysteine through the conserved F or W. D genes are given only for firm matches. Where a row states a size, it is once, few, many or the class of an expanded clone; other rows omit it.

clone_size j_call v_call d_call cdr3_aa cdr3_nt
NA TRBJ2-1 TRBV7-2 NA CASSTGSGYNEQFF TGTGCCAGCAGTACAGGGTCGGGGTACAATGAGCAGTTCTTC
NA TRBJ1-2 TRBV12-3/TRBV12-4 NA CASSLEVYGYTF TGTGCCAGCAGTTTGGAGGTCTATGGCTACACCTTC
once TRBJ2-4 TRBV5-6 NA CASSETGLGDIQYF TGTGCCAGCAGCGAAACAGGGCTTGGGGACATTCAGTACTTC
NA TRBJ2-7 TRBV6-6 NA CASSSFSGLGHYEQYF TGTGCCAGCAGTTCCTTCTCAGGTCTTGGTCACTACGAGCAGTACTTC
NA TRBJ2-3 TRBV7-2 TRBD1 CASSLDRSTDTQYF TGTGCCAGCAGCTTGGACAGGTCCACAGATACGCAGTATTTT
NA TRBJ2-5 TRBV6-1 TRBD2 CASSEPGLAGGQETQYF TGTGCCAGCAGTGAACCCGGACTAGCGGGGGGACAAGAGACCCAGTACTTC
many TRBJ2-7 TRBV29-1 NA CSVAYGGYEQYF TGCAGCGTTGCTTACGGAGGCTACGAGCAGTACTTC
NA TRBJ2-2 TRBV7-2 TRBD1 CASSSWTGATGELFF TGTGCCAGCAGCTCCTGGACAGGCGCCACCGGGGAGCTGTTTTTT
once TRBJ2-7 TRBV14 TRBD1 CASRHETGRQYF TGTGCCAGCAGACACGAGACAGGGAGGCAGTACTTC
NA TRBJ1-2 TRBV5-6 NA CASSRLSGSRYGGYTF TGTGCCAGCAGCCGGCTTTCGGGCAGCCGTTATGGCGGCTACACCTTC
NA TRBJ1-2 TRBV7-2 TRBD1 CASSTGGTGRYGYTF TGTGCCAGCAGCACAGGGGGGACAGGTCGCTATGGCTACACCTTC
NA TRBJ1-5 TRBV18 TRBD1 CASSPDRVNQPQHF TGTGCCAGCTCACCAGACAGGGTGAATCAGCCCCAGCATTTT
NA TRBJ2-7 TRBV28 NA CASNPTGFISYEQYF TGTGCCAGCAACCCCACAGGGTTTATCTCCTACGAGCAGTACTTC
NA TRBJ1-6 TRBV5-4 NA CASSIRDTNSPLHF TGTGCCAGCAGCATCCGGGACACCAATTCACCCCTCCACTTT
NA TRBJ1-6 TRBV12-3/TRBV12-4 NA CASSLHPAPLHF TGTGCCAGCAGCCTCCATCCGGCACCCCTCCACTTT
NA TRBJ2-7 TRBV3-1/TRBV3-2 NA CASSQGTDYEQYF TGTGCCAGCAGCCAAGGGACAGACTACGAGCAGTACTTC
NA TRBJ2-5 TRBV5-1 NA CASSFGPSQETQYF TGCGCCAGCAGCTTCGGCCCGTCCCAAGAGACCCAGTACTTC
NA TRBJ1-2 TRBV6-1 NA CASSEGWGFLYGYTF TGTGCCAGCAGTGAAGGGTGGGGGTTCCTTTATGGCTACACCTTC
NA TRBJ2-2 TRBV7-9 TRBD1 CASSLTGTGGHGELFF TGTGCCAGCAGCTTAACCGGGACAGGGGGTCACGGGGAGCTGTTTTTT
NA TRBJ2-7 TRBV11-2 TRBD1 CASSSVTGTGREQYF TGTGCCAGCAGCTCAGTGACCGGGACAGGGAGAGAGCAGTACTTC
NA TRBJ1-5 TRBV27 NA CASSLGVWQPQHF TGTGCCAGCAGTTTAGGGGTATGGCAGCCCCAGCATTTT
NA TRBJ2-3 TRBV5-4 TRBD2 CASSGLAETDTQYF TGTGCCAGCAGCGGACTAGCGGAGACAGATACGCAGTATTTT
NA TRBJ2-7 TRBV4-1 NA CASSPTSRGIGEQYF TGCGCCAGCAGCCCTACTAGCAGGGGGATCGGGGAGCAGTACTTC
NA TRBJ2-2 TRBV29-1 TRBD1 CSVPGQGAGELFF TGCAGCGTGCCGGGACAGGGGGCCGGGGAGCTGTTTTTT
once TRBJ1-5 TRBV4-2 NA CASSQDLINQPQHF TGTGCCAGCAGCCAAGATCTCATAAATCAGCCCCAGCATTTT
NA TRBJ2-3 TRBV9 NA CASSARPGPRDTQYF TGTGCCAGCAGCGCCCGACCGGGACCGCGAGATACGCAGTATTTT
NA TRBJ1-1 TRBV4-3 TRBD1 CASSQPDRGTEAFF TGCGCCAGCAGCCAGCCGGACAGGGGCACTGAAGCTTTCTTT
NA TRBJ1-1 TRBV2 NA CASSRQLGNTEAFF TGTGCCAGCTCCAGACAATTGGGGAACACTGAAGCTTTCTTT
NA TRBJ1-1 TRBV19 NA CASSPRGGLNTEAFF TGTGCCAGTAGTCCCAGAGGGGGTTTGAACACTGAAGCTTTCTTT
NA TRBJ1-1 TRBV10-3 TRBD1 CAISESGGGRYTEAFF TGTGCCATCAGTGAGTCAGGGGGCGGTCGGTACACTGAAGCTTTCTTT
NA TRBJ1-3 TRBV2 NA CASIASSGNTIYF TGTGCCAGCATTGCCAGCTCTGGAAACACCATATATTTT
NA TRBJ1-5 TRBV20-1 NA CSASMGGGQPQHF TGCAGTGCTAGTATGGGGGGCGGTCAGCCCCAGCATTTT
NA TRBJ1-2 TRBV5-5 NA CASSFSPGMSYTF TGTGCCAGCAGCTTTTCCCCAGGGATGAGCTACACCTTC
NA TRBJ2-7 TRBV24-1 NA CATSAGTEPSKQYF TGTGCCACCAGTGCTGGGACGGAGCCTTCCAAGCAGTACTTC
NA TRBJ1-1 TRBV4-1 NA CASRESRGRVNTEAFF TGCGCCAGCAGGGAATCCAGGGGAAGGGTGAACACTGAAGCTTTCTTT